This T cell receptor beta chain was captured by sequencing in a study of T cell changes during pregnancy in multiple sclerosis. Germline V CDR1 and CDR2: SGHVS, FQNEAQ. V lost 5 bases and J 4 bases, leaving 20 bases between the germline ends. This CDR3 comprises 16 residues. The repertoire was sequenced with immunoSEQ multiplex PCR; TCRdb's copy has only in-frame clones and lacks some. This sample carries tens of thousands of clones, over 80% of them seen once, and the ten largest clones take under 3.5%. This receptor was obtained from a female donor in good health, enrolled as a control in a pregnancy study. Sequences were derived from CD8+ T cells from peripheral blood mononuclear cells, sampled in the third trimester of pregnancy. The V gene is TRBV7-8, the J gene TRBJ1-2, with D possibly matching TRBD1 (6 bases). For the CDR3, the DNA is TGTGCCAGCAGCCCCTTGGGGGCTCTTTCAGGCTATGGCTACACCTTC. Translation: CASSPLGALSGYGYTF.